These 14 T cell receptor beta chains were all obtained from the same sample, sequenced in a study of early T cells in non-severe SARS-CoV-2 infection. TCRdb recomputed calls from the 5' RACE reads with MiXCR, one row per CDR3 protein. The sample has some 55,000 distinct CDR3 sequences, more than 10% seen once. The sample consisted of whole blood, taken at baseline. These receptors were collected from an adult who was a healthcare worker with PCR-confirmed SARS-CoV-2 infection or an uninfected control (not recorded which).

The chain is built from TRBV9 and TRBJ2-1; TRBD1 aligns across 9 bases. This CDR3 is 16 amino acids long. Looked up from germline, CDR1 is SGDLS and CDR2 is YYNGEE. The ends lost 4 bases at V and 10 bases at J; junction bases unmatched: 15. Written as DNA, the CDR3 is TGTGCCAGCAGCCCAACGACAGGGGGACCTGGTGCCGAGCAGTTCTTC. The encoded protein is CASSPTTGGPGAEQFF.

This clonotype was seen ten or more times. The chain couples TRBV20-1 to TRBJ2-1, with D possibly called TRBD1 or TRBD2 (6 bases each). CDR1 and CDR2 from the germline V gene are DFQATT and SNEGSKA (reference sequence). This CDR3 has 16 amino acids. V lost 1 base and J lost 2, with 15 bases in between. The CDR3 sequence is CSARVRGANAYNEQFF. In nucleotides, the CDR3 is TGCAGTGCTAGAGTAAGGGGGGCGAACGCCTACAATGAGCAGTTCTTC.

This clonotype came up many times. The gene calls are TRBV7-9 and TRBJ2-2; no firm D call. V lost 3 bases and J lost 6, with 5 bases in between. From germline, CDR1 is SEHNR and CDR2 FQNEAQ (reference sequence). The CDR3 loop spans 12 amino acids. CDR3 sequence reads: CASSFSAGELFF. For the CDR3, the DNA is TGTGCCAGCAGCTTTTCCGCCGGGGAGCTGTTTTTT.

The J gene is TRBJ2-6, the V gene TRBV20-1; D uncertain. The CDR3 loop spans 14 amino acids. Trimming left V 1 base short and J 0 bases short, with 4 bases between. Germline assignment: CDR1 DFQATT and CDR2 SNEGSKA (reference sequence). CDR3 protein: CSARASSGANVLTF. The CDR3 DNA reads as TGCAGTGCTAGAGCTTCCTCTGGGGCCAACGTCCTGACTTTC.

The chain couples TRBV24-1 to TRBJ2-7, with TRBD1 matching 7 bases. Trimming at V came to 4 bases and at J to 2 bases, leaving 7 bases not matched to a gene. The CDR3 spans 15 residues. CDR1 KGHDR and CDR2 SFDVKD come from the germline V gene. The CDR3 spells CATSDPRDRTYEQYF. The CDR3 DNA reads TGTGCCACCAGTGACCCCCGGGACAGAACCTACGAGCAGTACTTC.

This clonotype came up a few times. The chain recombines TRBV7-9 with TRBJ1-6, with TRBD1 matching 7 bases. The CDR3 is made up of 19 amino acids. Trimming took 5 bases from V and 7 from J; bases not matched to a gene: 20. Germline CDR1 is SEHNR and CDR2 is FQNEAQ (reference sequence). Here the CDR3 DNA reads TGTGCCAGCAGCCATAGGGCCCGGACAGGTACACGGATGAATTCACCCCTCCACTTT. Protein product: CASSHRARTGTRMNSPLHF.

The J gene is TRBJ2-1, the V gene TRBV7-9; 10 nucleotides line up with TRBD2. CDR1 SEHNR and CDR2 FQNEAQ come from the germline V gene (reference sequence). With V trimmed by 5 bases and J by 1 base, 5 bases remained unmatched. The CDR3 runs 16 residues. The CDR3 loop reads CASSVSGRSSYNEQFF. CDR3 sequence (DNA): TGTGCCAGCAGCGTTAGCGGGAGGAGTTCCTACAATGAGCAGTTCTTC.

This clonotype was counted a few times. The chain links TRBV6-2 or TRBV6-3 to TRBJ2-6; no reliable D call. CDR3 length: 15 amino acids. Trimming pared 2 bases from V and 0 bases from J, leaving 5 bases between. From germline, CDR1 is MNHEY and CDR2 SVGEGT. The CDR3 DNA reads TGTGCCAGCAGTTACGTAGACTCTGGGGCCAACGTCCTGACTTTC. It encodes CASSYVDSGANVLTF.

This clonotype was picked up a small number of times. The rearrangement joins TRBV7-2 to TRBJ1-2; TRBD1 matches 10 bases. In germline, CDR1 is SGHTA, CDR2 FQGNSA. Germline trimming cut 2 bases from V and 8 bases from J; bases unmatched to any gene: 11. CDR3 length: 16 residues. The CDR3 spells CASSLFTTGTGAGYTF. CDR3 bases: TGTGCCAGCAGCTTATTCACTACCGGGACAGGGGCCGGCTACACCTTC.

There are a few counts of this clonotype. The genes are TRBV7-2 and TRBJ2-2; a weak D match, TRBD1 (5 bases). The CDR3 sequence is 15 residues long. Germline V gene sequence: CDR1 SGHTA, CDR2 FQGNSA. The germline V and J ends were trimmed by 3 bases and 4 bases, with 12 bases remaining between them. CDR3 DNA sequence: TGTGCCAGCAGCTTCAGACAGAGATCCACCGGGGAGCTGTTTTTT. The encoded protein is CASSFRQRSTGELFF.

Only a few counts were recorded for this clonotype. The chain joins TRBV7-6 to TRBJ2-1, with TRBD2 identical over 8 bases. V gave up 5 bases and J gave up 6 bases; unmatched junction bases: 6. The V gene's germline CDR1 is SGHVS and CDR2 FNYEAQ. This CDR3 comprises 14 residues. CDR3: CASSPLTSANEQFF. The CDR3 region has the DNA TGTGCCAGCAGCCCCCTGACTAGCGCCAATGAGCAGTTCTTC.

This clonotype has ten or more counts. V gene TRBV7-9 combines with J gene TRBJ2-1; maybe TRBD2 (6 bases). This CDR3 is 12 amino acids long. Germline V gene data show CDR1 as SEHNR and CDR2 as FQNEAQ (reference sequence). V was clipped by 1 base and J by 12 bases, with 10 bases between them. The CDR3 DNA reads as TGTGCCAGCAGCTTAGTTTCAGCGGGGCAGTTCTTC. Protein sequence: CASSLVSAGQFF.

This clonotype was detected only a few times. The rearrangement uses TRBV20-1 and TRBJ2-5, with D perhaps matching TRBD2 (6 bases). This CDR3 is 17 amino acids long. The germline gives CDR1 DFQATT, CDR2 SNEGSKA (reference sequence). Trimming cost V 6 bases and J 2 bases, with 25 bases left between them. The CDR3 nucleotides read TGCAGTGCCCCGCGGGGTGTGAGGTCAAGGTGGCAAGAGACCCAGTACTTC. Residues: CSAPRGVRSRWQETQYF.

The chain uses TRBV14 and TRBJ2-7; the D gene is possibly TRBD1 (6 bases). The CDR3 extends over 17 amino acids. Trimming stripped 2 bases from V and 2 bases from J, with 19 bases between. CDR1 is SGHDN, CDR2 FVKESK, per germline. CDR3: CASSQFLYSGTTYEQYF. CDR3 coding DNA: TGTGCCAGCAGCCAATTTCTATATTCGGGGACAACCTACGAGCAGTACTTC.